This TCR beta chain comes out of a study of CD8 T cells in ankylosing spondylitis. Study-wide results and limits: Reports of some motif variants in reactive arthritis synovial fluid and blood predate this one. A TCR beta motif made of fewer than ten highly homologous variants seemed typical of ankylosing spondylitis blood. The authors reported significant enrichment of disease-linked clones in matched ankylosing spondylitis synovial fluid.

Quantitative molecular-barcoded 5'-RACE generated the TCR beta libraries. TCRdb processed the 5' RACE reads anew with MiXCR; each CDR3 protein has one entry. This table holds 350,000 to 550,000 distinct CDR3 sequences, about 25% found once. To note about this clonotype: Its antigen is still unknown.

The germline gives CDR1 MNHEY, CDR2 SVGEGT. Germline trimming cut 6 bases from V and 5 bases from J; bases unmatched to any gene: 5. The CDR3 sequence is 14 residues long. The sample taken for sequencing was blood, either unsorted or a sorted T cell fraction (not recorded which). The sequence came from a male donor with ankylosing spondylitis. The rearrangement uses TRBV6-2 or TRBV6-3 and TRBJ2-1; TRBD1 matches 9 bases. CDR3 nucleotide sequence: TGTGCCAGCAGCGCTTGGGACAGGGACAATGAGCAGTTCTTC. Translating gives CASSAWDRDNEQFF.